The clone carrying this T cell receptor (beta chain) was counted ten times or more. TCRdb re-derived calls from the 5' RACE reads in MiXCR, one entry per CDR3 protein. The table shows over 75,000 distinct CDR3 sequences, with approximately 21% occurring only once. The V gene lost 4 bases and the J gene lost 5 bases, with 9 bases spanning the gap. The CDR3 runs 13 residues. Germline V CDR1 and CDR2: MNHEY, SMNVEV (reference sequence). Time point given: sample taken at primary tumor resection. Without sorting, whole RNA was sequenced from tumor, nontumor lung or frozen PBMC. These data are taken from a study of spatial heterogeneity in lung cancer. Across the study: Consistently, beta-chain sequences turned up in larger numbers than alpha-chain sequences did.

The chain has TRBV27 and TRBJ1-5; D gene uncertain. The specimen was PBMCs, collected at surgery. This clonotype originated in a male donor with early-stage non-small cell lung cancer. The CDR3 loop is CASSSIPYQPQHF. The DNA for the CDR3 is TGTGCCAGCAGTTCCATACCGTATCAGCCCCAGCATTTT.